This T cell receptor beta chain stems from a study of blood T cells in healthy people across ages. General study points: Compared with aged donors, long-lived donors showed fewer expanded clones, suggesting selection.

The use of a sample-barcoded 5' primer and a J-beta primer mix characterized a second PCR of roughly 6 to 11 cycles. TCRdb recomputed calls from the 5' RACE reads with MiXCR, one row per CDR3 protein. Of roughly 1.4 million distinct CDR3 sequences in the sample, roughly 64% were seen once. Worth noting for this clonotype: Antigen unknown.

V gave up 6 bases and J gave up 4 bases, with 16 bases separating them. Germline V CDR1 and CDR2: SQVTM, ANQGSEA. The CDR3 runs to 14 residues. Sample: blood. The sequence was obtained from a man aged 18 to 29 in good health. The chain has TRBV29-1 and TRBJ2-1, with D perhaps assigned TRBD1 or TRBD2 (5 bases each). The CDR3 sequence: CSVKVRGMYNEQFF. CDR3 DNA: TGCAGCGTAAAAGTGAGGGGTATGTACAATGAGCAGTTCTTC.